This T cell receptor beta chain came from a study of T cells in Graves' hyperthyroidism and ophthalmopathy. It was RNA transcripts that yielded the amplified TCR beta CDR3 regions. Researchers ran a first-round RT-PCR on the TCR CDR3 using the HTBI primer set. TCRdb recomputed calls from the multiplex PCR reads with MiXCR, one row per CDR3 protein. The sample lists roughly 45,000 distinct CDR3 sequences; approximately 50% were seen once. Trimming cost V 4 bases and J 3 bases, with 13 bases left between them. This CDR3 has 15 residues. Germline CDR1 and CDR2: SGHAT and FQDESV (reference sequence). Overall study findings and caveats: Appearing also in blood were most of the thyroid clonotypes expanded above 0.001.

This clonotype has a handful of counts. Antigen unknown. Sample: peripheral blood or thyroid tissue (not recorded which). The V call is TRBV11-1, the J call TRBJ1-3; the D gene is possibly TRBD1 (5 bases). This clonotype was obtained from a woman in her 50s with Graves' hyperthyroidism. The CDR3 loop reads CASSSFGRGGNTIYF. The CDR3, as DNA: TGTGCCAGCAGCTCTTTTGGAAGGGGTGGAAACACCATATATTTT. The whole variable domain, filled in from reference TRBV11-1 and TRBJ1-3, reads EAEVAQSPRYKITEKSQAVAFWCDPISGHATLYWYRQILGQGPELLVQFQDESVVDDSQLPKDRFSAERLKGVDSTLKIQPAELGDSAMYLCASSSFGRGGNTIYFGEGSWLTVV.